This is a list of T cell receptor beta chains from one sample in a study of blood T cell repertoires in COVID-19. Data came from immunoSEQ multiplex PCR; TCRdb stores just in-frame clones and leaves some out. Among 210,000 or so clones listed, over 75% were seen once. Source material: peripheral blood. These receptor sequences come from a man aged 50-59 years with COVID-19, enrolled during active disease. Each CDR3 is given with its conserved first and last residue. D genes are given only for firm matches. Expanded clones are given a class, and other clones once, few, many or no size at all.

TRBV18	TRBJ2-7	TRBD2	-	TGTGCCAGCTCGGGGACTAGCGGATACGAGCAGTACTTC	CASSGTSGYEQYF
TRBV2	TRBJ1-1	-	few	TGTGCCAGCAGTGATAACGGGGTTCGGAACACTGAAGCTTTCTTT	CASSDNGVRNTEAFF
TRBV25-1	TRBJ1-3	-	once	TGTGCCACCTTACATCGCTCTGGAAACACCATATATTTT	CATLHRSGNTIYF
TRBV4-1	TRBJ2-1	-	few	TGCGCCAGCAGCCAAGCTAGATACAATGAGCAGTTCTTC	CASSQARYNEQFF
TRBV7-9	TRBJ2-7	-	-	TGTGCCAGCAGCTTAGATCCATACGAGCAGTACTTC	CASSLDPYEQYF
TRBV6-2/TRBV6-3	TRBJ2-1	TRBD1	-	TGTGCCAGCAGTTATCCAGGGGGCGAGTACAATGAGCAGTTCTTC	CASSYPGGEYNEQFF
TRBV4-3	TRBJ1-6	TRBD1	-	TGCGCCAGCAGCCAAGAAGGGCACACAGGGGGGGGCTCACCCCTCCACTTT	CASSQEGHTGGGSPLHF
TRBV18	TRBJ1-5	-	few	TGTGCCAGCTCAGCAAACGCAGGAAATCAGCCCCAGCATTTT	CASSANAGNQPQHF
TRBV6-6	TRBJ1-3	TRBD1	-	TGTGCCAGCAGTTACCCCGGACAGGGTGGAAACACCATATATTTT	CASSYPGQGGNTIYF
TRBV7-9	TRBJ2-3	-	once	TGTGCCAGCAGCTTCAGACAGGGCACAGATACGCAGTATTTT	CASSFRQGTDTQYF
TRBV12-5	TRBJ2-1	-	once	TGTGCTAGTGGTGGATCAGGGTCCCACGAGCAGTTCTTC	CASGGSGSHEQFF
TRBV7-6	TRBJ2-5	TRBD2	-	TGTGCCAGCAGCTTGGGCGGGGGGGCCGCAGAGACCCAGTACTTC	CASSLGGGAAETQYF
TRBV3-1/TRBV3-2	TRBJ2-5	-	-	TGTGCCAGCAGCCAAGGGTCTAGCCCCAAGACCCAGTACTTC	CASSQGSSPKTQYF
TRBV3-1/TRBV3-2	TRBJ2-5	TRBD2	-	TGTGCCAGCAGCCACCCCGGGTCGGGGGGGGAGACCCAGTACTTC	CASSHPGSGGETQYF
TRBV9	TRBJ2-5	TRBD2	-	TGTGCCAGCAGCGTAGGGGCTAGCGGGGGGCTGCCAGAGACCCAGTACTTC	CASSVGASGGLPETQYF
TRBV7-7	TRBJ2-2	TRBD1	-	TGTGCTAGCAGCTTAGATGCCGGGACAGGTGACACCGGGGAGCTGTTTTTT	CASSLDAGTGDTGELFF
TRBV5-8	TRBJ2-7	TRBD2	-	TGTGCCAGCAGCCTGGGAATCATACTAGCGGGGGGGGACTACGAGCAGTACTTC	CASSLGIILAGGDYEQYF
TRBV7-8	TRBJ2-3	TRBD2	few	TGTGCCAGCAGCCCATGGACTAGCGGGGGTGCAGATACGCAGTATTTT	CASSPWTSGGADTQYF
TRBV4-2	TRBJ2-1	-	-	TGTGCCAGCAGCCCCAATGCGGGGGCGGGTGATGAGCAGTTCTTC	CASSPNAGAGDEQFF
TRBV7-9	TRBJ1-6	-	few	TGTGCCAGCAGCTTCCCCGGGAATTCAGCCCTCCACTTT	CASSFPGNSALHF
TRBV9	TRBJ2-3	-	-	TGTGCCAGCAGCGTAGCCCCAGGGGACAGCACAGATACGCAGTATTTT	CASSVAPGDSTDTQYF
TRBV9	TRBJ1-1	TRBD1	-	TGTGCCAGCAGCGCCGACAGGGGAATGAACACTGAAGCTTTCTTT	CASSADRGMNTEAFF
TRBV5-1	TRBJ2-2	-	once	TGCGCCAGCAGCCCGGGGTACGATTTTGGGGAGCTGTTTTTT	CASSPGYDFGELFF
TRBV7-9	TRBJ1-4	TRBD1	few	TGTGCCAGCAGCCACGAGGGACAGATTAATGAAAAACTGTTTTTT	CASSHEGQINEKLFF
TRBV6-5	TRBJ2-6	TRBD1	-	TGTGCCAGCAGTCGGACAGGGGCTGGGGCCAACGTCCTGACTTTC	CASSRTGAGANVLTF
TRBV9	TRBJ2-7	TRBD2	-	TGTGCCAGCAGCGAAGAGCGGGGGCCAAACTACGAGCAGTACTTC	CASSEERGPNYEQYF
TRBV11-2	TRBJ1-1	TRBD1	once	TGTGCCAGCAGCTTGACAGGGGCGAACACTGAAGCTTTCTTT	CASSLTGANTEAFF
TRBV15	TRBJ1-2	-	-	TGTGCCACCAGCAGAGATACAGGGCCCTACTATGGCTACACCTTC	CATSRDTGPYYGYTF
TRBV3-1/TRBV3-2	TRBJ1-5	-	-	TGTGCCAGCAGCCAAGATGGGGGCCTTGGTGGTCCCCAGCATTTT	CASSQDGGLGGPQHF
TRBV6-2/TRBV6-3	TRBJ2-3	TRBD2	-	TGTGCCAGCAGCACTAGCGGGGGTGCTTATGGAGATACGCAGTATTTT	CASSTSGGAYGDTQYF
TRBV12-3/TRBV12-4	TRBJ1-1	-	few	TGTGCCAGCACCCGAGGGGGGGGTGAAGCTTTCTTT	CASTRGGGEAFF
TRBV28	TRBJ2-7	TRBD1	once	TGTGCCAGCAGCTCCGGGACAGGCTCCTACGAGCAGTACTTC	CASSSGTGSYEQYF
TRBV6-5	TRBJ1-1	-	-	TGTGCCAGCACGTTGACGAGGAACTCTGAAGCTTTCTTT	CASTLTRNSEAFF
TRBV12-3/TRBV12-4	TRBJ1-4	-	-	TGTGCCAGCAGTCCTAACAGGGAAGAACTGTTTTTT	CASSPNREELFF
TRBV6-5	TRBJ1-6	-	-	TGTGCCAGCAGTTACGGGGCGGATCGAAATTCACCCCTCCACTTT	CASSYGADRNSPLHF
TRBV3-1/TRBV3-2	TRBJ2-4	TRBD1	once	TGTGCCAGCAGCAAACGGGGACAGGAGCTAGCCAAAAACATTCAGTACTTC	CASSKRGQELAKNIQYF
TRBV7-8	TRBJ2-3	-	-	TGTGCCAGCAGCTTACCCAACGGGGGTCGGTCAGATACGCAGTATTTT	CASSLPNGGRSDTQYF
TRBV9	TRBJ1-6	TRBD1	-	TGTGCCAGCAGCGCCGGACAGGGCGGTAACTCACCCCTCCACTTT	CASSAGQGGNSPLHF
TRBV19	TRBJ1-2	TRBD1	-	TGTGCCAGTAGTATACAGACAGGGGGCACGACCGGCTACACCTTC	CASSIQTGGTTGYTF
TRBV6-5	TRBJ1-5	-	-	TGTGCCAGCAGTTACGCGGGGGATAGCAATCAGCCCCAGCATTTT	CASSYAGDSNQPQHF
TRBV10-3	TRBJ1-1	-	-	TGTGCCAGTCGACAGCGGAACACTGAAGCTTTCTTT	CASRQRNTEAFF
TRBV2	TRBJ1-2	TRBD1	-	TGTGCCGGTAACAGGGGCGCAGTCGGCTACACCTTC	CAGNRGAVGYTF
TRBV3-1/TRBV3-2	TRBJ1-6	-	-	TGTGCCAGCAGCCAAGATCGCGGGACGCTTAATTCACCCCTCCACTTT	CASSQDRGTLNSPLHF
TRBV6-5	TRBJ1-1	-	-	TGTGCCAGCAGTTACGAGGGATTGATCCCTGAAGCTTTCTTT	CASSYEGLIPEAFF
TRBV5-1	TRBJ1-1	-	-	TGCGCCAGCAGCCTCCTCGCCGGGACTCGGAACACTGAAGCTTTCTTT	CASSLLAGTRNTEAFF
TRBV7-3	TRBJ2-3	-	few	TGTGCCAGCAGCCCCAACGGACACCACACAGATACGCAGTATTTT	CASSPNGHHTDTQYF
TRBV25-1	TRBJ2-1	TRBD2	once	TGTGCCAGCAGGGGAAGAACTAGCGGGGACAATGAGCAGTTCTTC	CASRGRTSGDNEQFF
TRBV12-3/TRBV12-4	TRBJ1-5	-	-	TGTGCCAGCAGCTGGGAGGGGTATCAGCCCCAGCATTTT	CASSWEGYQPQHF
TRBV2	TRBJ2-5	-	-	TGTGCCAGCAGTGGCCCGGGGGAGACCCAGTACTTC	CASSGPGETQYF
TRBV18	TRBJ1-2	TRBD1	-	TGTGCCAGCTCACGTAGCCGGGACAGGGCTAACTATGGCTACACCTTC	CASSRSRDRANYGYTF
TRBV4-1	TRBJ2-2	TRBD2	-	TGCGCCAGCAGCCAAGTAGCCAGCGGGGGATGGACCGGGGAGCTGTTTTTT	CASSQVASGGWTGELFF
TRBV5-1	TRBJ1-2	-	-	TGCGCCAGCAGCTTGAGGGGAACGTTTGACTATGGCTACACCTTC	CASSLRGTFDYGYTF
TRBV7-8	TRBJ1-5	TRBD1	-	TGTGCCAGCAGCTTAGCCGGGACAGGGGGTTTTGCTGTCAATCAGCCCCAGCATTTT	CASSLAGTGGFAVNQPQHF
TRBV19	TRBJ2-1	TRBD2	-	TGTGCCAGTAGGGCCCTTTTAGCGGGGGGGCATTCCTACAATGAGCAGTTCTTC	CASRALLAGGHSYNEQFF
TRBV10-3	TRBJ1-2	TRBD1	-	TGTGCCATCAGTCGACAGGGGGGGGACTATGGCTACACCTTC	CAISRQGGDYGYTF
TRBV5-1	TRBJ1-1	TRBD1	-	TGCGCCAGCAGCCCACGGACAGGGTGGGCCACTGAAGCTTTCTTT	CASSPRTGWATEAFF
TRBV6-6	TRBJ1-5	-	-	TGTGCCAGCAGTTACGTACAGGGCAATCAGCCCCAGCATTTT	CASSYVQGNQPQHF